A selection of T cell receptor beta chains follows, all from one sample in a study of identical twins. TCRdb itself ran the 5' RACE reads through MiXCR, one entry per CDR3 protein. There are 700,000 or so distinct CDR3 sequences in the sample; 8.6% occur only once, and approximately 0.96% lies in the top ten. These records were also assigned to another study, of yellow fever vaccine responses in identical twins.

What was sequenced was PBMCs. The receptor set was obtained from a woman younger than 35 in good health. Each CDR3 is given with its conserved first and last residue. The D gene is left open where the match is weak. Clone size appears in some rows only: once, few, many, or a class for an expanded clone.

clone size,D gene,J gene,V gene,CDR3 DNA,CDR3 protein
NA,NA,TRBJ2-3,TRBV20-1,TGCAGTGCTATCGATGCGGCCGCTAGCACAGATACGCAGTATTTT,CSAIDAAASTDTQYF
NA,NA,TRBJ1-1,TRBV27,TGTGCCAGCAGACCACGAAATCTCGCTGAAGCTTTCTTT,CASRPRNLAEAFF
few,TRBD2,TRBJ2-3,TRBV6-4,TGTGCCAGCAGTGCTGCTAGCGGGTACACAGATACGCAGTATTTT,CASSAASGYTDTQYF
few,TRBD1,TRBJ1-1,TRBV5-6,TGTGCCAGCAGCGCGAACAGGGGTCGCACTGAAGCTTTCTTT,CASSANRGRTEAFF
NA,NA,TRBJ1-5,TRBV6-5,TGTGCCAGCAGTCCCGACTTTATTAGCAATCAGCCCCAGCATTTT,CASSPDFISNQPQHF
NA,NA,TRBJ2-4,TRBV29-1,TGCAGCGTTTCGGACGGGGGAAACATTCAGTACTTC,CSVSDGGNIQYF
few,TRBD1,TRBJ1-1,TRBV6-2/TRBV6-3,TGTGCCAGCAGACCATTGACAGGGCCGAACACTGAAGCTTTCTTT,CASRPLTGPNTEAFF
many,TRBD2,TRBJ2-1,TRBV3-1,TGTGCCAGCAGCCAAACTAGCGGGGCCTACAATGAGCAGTTCTTC,CASSQTSGAYNEQFF
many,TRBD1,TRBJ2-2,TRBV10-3,TGTGCCATCAGTGATAACAGGGGGCTAGGGGAGCTGTTTTTT,CAISDNRGLGELFF
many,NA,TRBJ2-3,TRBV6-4,TGTGCCAGCAGTGACTCGGTGACAGATACGCAGTATTTT,CASSDSVTDTQYF
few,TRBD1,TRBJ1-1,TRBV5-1,TGCGCCAGCAGCTTTACCGGGACAGCCAACACTGAAGCTTTCTTT,CASSFTGTANTEAFF
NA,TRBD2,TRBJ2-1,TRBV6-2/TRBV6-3,TGTGCCAGCAGTTATCCGGGGGGGGTATACAATGAGCAGTTCTTC,CASSYPGGVYNEQFF
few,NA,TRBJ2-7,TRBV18,TGTGCCAGCTCACCACCGGGGGGGGGCGAAAGCTCCTACGAGCAGTACTTC,CASSPPGGGESSYEQYF
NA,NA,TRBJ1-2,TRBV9,TGTGCCAGCAGCGTAGCAAGGGTTGGCTATGGCTACACCTTC,CASSVARVGYGYTF
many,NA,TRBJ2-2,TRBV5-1,TGCGCCAGCAGACCCCCGGCCACCGGGGAGCTGTTTTTT,CASRPPATGELFF
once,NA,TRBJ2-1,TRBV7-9,TGTGCCAGCAGCGACCGGGTCAGGTCCTCCTACAATGAGCAGTTCTTC,CASSDRVRSSYNEQFF
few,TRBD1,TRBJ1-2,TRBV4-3,TGCGCCAGCAGCCACAGGGACAGGGGCAGCTATGGCTACACCTTC,CASSHRDRGSYGYTF
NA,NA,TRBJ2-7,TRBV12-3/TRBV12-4,TGTGCCAGCAGTCGACAGCTCTGGTACGAGCAGTACTTC,CASSRQLWYEQYF
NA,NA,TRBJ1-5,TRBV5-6,TGTGCCAGCAGCTTAATGGATCGTTGGAATCAGCCCCAGCATTTT,CASSLMDRWNQPQHF
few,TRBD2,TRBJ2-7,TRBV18,TGTGCCAGCTCACCAAAACATGCTAGCGGGGGGCAAGCCTACGAGCAGTACTTC,CASSPKHASGGQAYEQYF
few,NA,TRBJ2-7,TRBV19,TGTGCCAGTAGCATATCACCGCACGAGCAGTACTTC,CASSISPHEQYF
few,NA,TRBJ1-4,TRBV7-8,TGTGCCAGCAGCACCCCGGACGGTCCAACTAATGAAAAACTGTTTTTT,CASSTPDGPTNEKLFF
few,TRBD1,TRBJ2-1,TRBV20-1,TGCAGTGCTCCTGCAGGGGGCGTGGATAACAATGAGCAGTTCTTC,CSAPAGGVDNNEQFF
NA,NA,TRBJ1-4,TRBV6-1,TGTGCCAGCCGGGCGAGGGCTAATGAAAAACTGTTTTTT,CASRARANEKLFF
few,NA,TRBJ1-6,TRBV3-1,TGTGCCAGCAGCCAAGGACAGAAGAATTCACCCCTCCACTTT,CASSQGQKNSPLHF
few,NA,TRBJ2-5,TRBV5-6,TGTGCCAGCAGCTTGGGAACTACGACTCAGTACTTC,CASSLGTTTQYF
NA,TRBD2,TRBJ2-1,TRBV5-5,TGTGCCAGCAGCGAGAGCCCGGGACTAGCATATGAGCAGTTCTTC,CASSESPGLAYEQFF
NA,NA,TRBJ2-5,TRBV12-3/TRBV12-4,TGTGCCAGCAGTTGGAAGGGGGGCGGGGAGACCCAGTACTTC,CASSWKGGGETQYF
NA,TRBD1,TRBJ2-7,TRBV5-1,TGCGCCAGCAGCTTGTTTCCCGGGACAGGGGCCTACGAGCAGTACTTC,CASSLFPGTGAYEQYF